Following are 30 T cell receptor beta chains from one sample sequenced in a study of cytomegalovirus exposure and HLA in healthy donors. The primer mix had 60 Vbeta and 13 Jbeta primers. Using immunoSEQ multiplex PCR, the repertoire was profiled, and TCRdb retains in-frame clones only, with some absent. The sample carries approximately 150,000 clones, 81% recorded once. Input material: PBMCs. The receptors were sampled from a man over 45 in good health and CMV-seropositive.

The J gene is TRBJ2-2, the V gene TRBV7-8, with 10 bases lining up with TRBD1. With V trimmed by 5 bases and J by 7 bases, 7 bases remained unmatched. Germline V gene lookup returns CDR1 SGHVS and CDR2 FQNEAQ. The CDR3 length is 15 residues. The CDR3 sequence is CASSRRQGALGELFF. The CDR3 coding sequence is TGTGCCAGCAGCCGCAGACAGGGGGCCCTCGGGGAGCTGTTTTTT.

The rearrangement links TRBV6-1 to TRBJ2-1; the D gene is possibly TRBD1 (6 bases). Trimming removed 6 bases from V and 7 bases from J, with 16 bases in between. Germline values: CDR1 MNHNS, CDR2 SASEGT. The CDR3 covers 14 residues. The CDR3 DNA reads as TGTGCCAGCAGCTCAGGGGAGTCACGAAATGAGCAGTTCTTC. Amino acids: CASSSGESRNEQFF.

The gene calls are TRBV2 and TRBJ1-1; the match to TRBD1 covers 7 bases. The CDR3 contains 14 residues. Trimming cost V 5 bases and J 0 bases; bases outside gene matches: 3. The germline V gene has CDR1 SNHLY and CDR2 FYNNEI. Here the CDR3 DNA reads TGTGCCAGCAGTCCACAGGGGTTGAACACTGAAGCTTTCTTT. Residues: CASSPQGLNTEAFF.

This clone was seen a few times. The gene calls are TRBV28 and TRBJ2-7; 11 bases agree with TRBD2. The CDR3 contains 16 residues. J gave up 1 base and V 6 bases, and 8 bases lay outside the gene matches. The germline gives CDR1 MDHEN, CDR2 SYDVKM. CDR3 residues: CASSPLSGRVSYEQYF. The CDR3, as DNA: TGTGCCAGCAGCCCCCTTAGCGGGAGGGTATCCTACGAGCAGTACTTC.

The rearrangement uses TRBV15 and TRBJ2-1; D unresolved. CDR3 length: 12 residues. Germline CDR1 is LNHNV and CDR2 is YYDKDF (reference sequence). V lost 1 base, J lost 10 bases, and 8 bases lay in between. The CDR3 protein is CATSRVVQEQFF. DNA of the CDR3: TGTGCCACCAGCAGAGTGGTTCAGGAGCAGTTCTTC.

This sequence joins TRBV28 and TRBJ1-4, with 7 positions matching TRBD1. V shed 2 bases, J shed 2 bases, and the junction held 5 bases outside the gene matches. CDR3 length: 16 residues. The germline V gene encodes CDR1 MDHEN and CDR2 SYDVKM. The CDR3 bases are TGTGCCAGCAGTTTACTAGGGGGCACTACTAATGAAAAACTGTTTTTT. This translates into CASSLLGGTTNEKLFF.

The rearrangement links TRBV29-1 to TRBJ2-7, with 14 bases that match TRBD2. The CDR3 runs 13 residues. Germline CDR1 reads SQVTM; CDR2 reads ANQGSEA. Trimming cost V 7 bases and J 7 bases; bases outside gene matches: 6. CDR3 amino acids: CSAGTSGSREQYF. Here the CDR3 DNA reads TGCAGCGCAGGGACTAGCGGGAGTAGAGAGCAGTACTTC.

The chain has TRBV4-1 and TRBJ2-1, with TRBD2 matching over 8 bases. The CDR3 totals 18 residues. Germline V CDR1 and CDR2: MGHRA, YSYEKL. V was clipped by 4 bases and J by 6 bases; unmatched bases: 17. CDR3 amino acids: CASSRGGASGSGSNEQFF. In DNA, the CDR3 is TGCGCCAGCAGCCGAGGGGGAGCTAGCGGGTCGGGGTCCAATGAGCAGTTCTTC.

V is TRBV20-1 and J is TRBJ1-2; 7 nucleotides agree with TRBD1. Germline-derived CDR1 and CDR2 are DFQATT and SNEGSKA (reference sequence). V trimming: 5 bases; J trimming: 5 bases; junction bases outside the gene matches: 2. This CDR3 is built from 11 residues. CDR3 in DNA: TGCAGTGCTCGGGACAGTTATGGCTACACCTTC. Amino acids: CSARDSYGYTF.

This chain uses TRBV7-9 with TRBJ1-1; perhaps TRBD1 as D (6 bases). CDR3 length: 14 residues. The germline CDR1 and CDR2 sequences are SEHNR and FQNEAQ (reference sequence). V was trimmed by 0 bases and J by 8 bases, leaving 13 bases between them. The CDR3 here is CASSLAVQGSEAFF. In DNA, the CDR3 is TGTGCCAGCAGCTTAGCCGTACAGGGTAGCGAAGCTTTCTTT.

V is TRBV11-3 and J is TRBJ2-7; 9 bases map to TRBD1. CDR1 and CDR2 (germline): SGHNT, YENEEA. The trim removed 5 bases at V and 5 bases at J, leaving 10 bases unmatched. The CDR3 has 15 amino acids. CDR3 sequence: CASSPPGTGNNEQYF. In DNA, the CDR3 is TGTGCCAGCAGCCCACCAGGGACAGGGAATAACGAGCAGTACTTC.

This clone was seen only once. V and J are TRBV5-1 and TRBJ2-5, with 7 bases fitting TRBD1. This CDR3 spans 13 amino acids. The germline CDR1 and CDR2 sequences are SGHRS and YFSETQ. V gave up 3 bases and J gave up 1 base; unmatched junction bases: 0. The CDR3 bases are TGCGCCAGCAGCTGGGACAGCCAAGAGACCCAGTACTTC. The encoded protein is CASSWDSQETQYF.

CDR3 DNA sequence: TGTGCCAGCAGTTTGAACAGGGGGGCTGGGGCCAACGTCCTGACTTTC. Amino acids: CASSLNRGAGANVLTF. The gene calls are TRBV28 and TRBJ2-6, with 8 bases identical to TRBD1. The CDR3 is made up of 16 amino acids. J was trimmed by 2 bases and V by 3 bases; bases with no gene match: 3. Germline CDR1 and CDR2: MDHEN and SYDVKM.

This clone was observed once. The rearrangement links TRBV11-2 to TRBJ2-7; possible D gene TRBD2, 6 bases. V was clipped by 4 bases and J by 0 bases, with 13 bases between them. This CDR3 is 15 amino acids long. Germline V lookup: CDR1 SGHAT, CDR2 FQNNGV. The CDR3 sequence: CASSSGLVSSYEQYF. Here the CDR3 DNA reads TGTGCCAGCAGCTCGGGACTTGTGAGCTCCTACGAGCAGTACTTC.

This clone was observed once. V is TRBV18 and J is TRBJ2-5, with D perhaps matching TRBD2 (5 bases). CDR1 is KGHSH, CDR2 LQKENI, per germline. V lost 4 bases and J 4 bases, leaving 10 bases between the germline ends. The CDR3 is 13 amino acids. For the CDR3, the DNA is TGTGCCAGCTCACAAGGGAGTCTAGAGACCCAGTACTTC. This encodes CASSQGSLETQYF.

This chain connects TRBV28 to TRBJ1-5; TRBD1 is a possible D gene (6 bases). Germline assignment: CDR1 MDHEN and CDR2 SYDVKM. V shed 3 bases and J shed 3 bases, with 12 bases lying between them. This CDR3 contains 15 residues. The CDR3 nucleotides read TGTGCCAGCAGTTTGGGGGGGCCTATCAATCAGCCCCAGCATTTT. This sequence encodes CASSLGGPINQPQHF.

The chain uses TRBV19 and TRBJ2-2, with D hard to call. The V end was cut by 0 bases, the J end by 0 bases, with 8 bases between. The CDR3 runs to 16 residues. CDR1 is LNHDA and CDR2 is SQIVND in the germline V gene (reference sequence). The CDR3 nucleotides are TGTGCCAGTAGTATAGAAAACCAGGCGAACACCGGGGAGCTGTTTTTT. It yields the protein CASSIENQANTGELFF. Variable domain in full (rest from reference TRBV19 and TRBJ2-2): DGGITQSPKYLFRKEGQNVTLSCEQNLNHDAMYWYRQDPGQGLRLIYYSQIVNDFQKGDIAEGYSVSREKKESFPLTVTSAQKNPTAFYLCASSIENQANTGELFFGEGSRLTVL.

This clone was picked up one time. The chain recombines TRBV5-8 with TRBJ1-4; possible D gene TRBD1, 5 bases. V was pared by 2 bases and J by 0 bases, with 11 bases between. The CDR3 sequence is 16 residues long. In germline, CDR1 is SGHTS, CDR2 YDEGEE. CDR3 nucleotide sequence: TGTGCCAGCAGCTTTGGACATCGCGCAACTAATGAAAAACTGTTTTTT. Translation gives CASSFGHRATNEKLFF.

This clone was detected a few times. The J gene is TRBJ1-6, the V gene TRBV14, with D unclear. Germline V gives CDR1 SGHDN, CDR2 FVKESK. The CDR3 contains 13 residues. Deletions cut 9 bases from V and 0 bases from J, with 6 bases between. CDR3 nucleotides: TGTGCCAGTGCTAGCTCCTATAATTCACCCCTCCACTTT. It encodes CASASSYNSPLHF.

The chain uses TRBV25-1 and TRBJ2-7; TRBD2 aligns across 9 bases. CDR1 MGHDK and CDR2 SYGVNS come from the germline V gene. CDR3 length: 15 residues. The V and J ends lost 4 bases and 3 bases, in that order; junction bases with no gene match: 7. The CDR3 sequence: CASSGPGTSFYEQYF. In DNA, the CDR3 is TGTGCCAGCAGTGGCCCCGGGACTAGCTTCTACGAGCAGTACTTC.

This chain connects TRBV13 to TRBJ2-7, with 8 positions matching TRBD1. With 1 base clipped from V and 1 base from J, the junction kept 3 bases outside the gene matches. Germline V gene lookup returns CDR1 PRHDT and CDR2 FYEKMQ (reference sequence). This CDR3 has 15 residues. The CDR3 is CASSLAGTGSYEQYF. In DNA, the CDR3 is TGTGCCAGCAGCTTAGCCGGGACAGGATCCTACGAGCAGTACTTC.

This sequence joins TRBV28 and TRBJ1-1; D remains ambiguous. Looked up from germline, CDR1 is MDHEN and CDR2 is SYDVKM. The CDR3 length is 11 residues. V shed 8 bases and J shed 1 base, with 5 bases lying between them. CDR3 residues: CASFGNTEAFF. The CDR3 region has the DNA TGTGCCAGCTTCGGGAACACTGAAGCTTTCTTT.

The chain couples TRBV21-1 to TRBJ1-1; TRBD1 was called by the table and not checked on the DNA. TRBV21-1 represents a pseudogene. CDR3 length: 18 residues. This CDR3 is CASSNTTGTGNSNTEAFF. The DNA for the CDR3 is TGTGCCAGCAGTAATACAACCGGGACAGGGAACTCTAACACTGAAGCTTTCTTT.

This chain links TRBV4-3 with TRBJ1-3, with 9 bases aligning to TRBD1. Germline lookup yields CDR1 LGHNA and CDR2 YSLEER. V lost 3 bases, J lost 0 bases, and 6 bases stayed unmatched. CDR3 length equals 17 residues. The CDR3 spells CASSHYGQGSSGNTIYF. CDR3 bases: TGCGCCAGCAGCCATTATGGACAGGGGAGCTCTGGAAACACCATATATTTT.

The chain combines TRBV5-1 with TRBJ2-5; no reliable D call. The CDR3 length is 18 residues. The germline gives CDR1 SGHRS, CDR2 YFSETQ. Between the trimmed V and J ends, which lost 0 bases and 4 bases, there was a span of 22 bases. The DNA of the CDR3 is TGCGCCAGCAGCTTGGGGTTACAGCCCGCCGAAGTTCGAGAGACCCAGTACTTC. Protein: CASSLGLQPAEVRETQYF.

The chain has TRBV5-4 and TRBJ1-5; a weak D match, TRBD1 (6 bases). Trimming stripped 0 bases from V and 5 bases from J, with 12 bases between. This CDR3 has 15 amino acids. Germline V gene data show CDR1 as SGHNT and CDR2 as YYREEE (reference sequence). The CDR3 protein is CASSLGGQVDQPQHF. DNA of the CDR3: TGTGCCAGCAGCTTGGGGGGGCAGGTTGATCAGCCCCAGCATTTT.

This clone was found once. The genes are TRBV6-7 and TRBJ2-7, with a weak D call TRBD2 (6 bases). TRBV6-7 is flagged as an ORF with uncertain function. V was trimmed by 0 bases and J by 2 bases, leaving 14 bases between them. The CDR3 is made up of 16 amino acids. CDR3 bases: TGTGCCAGCAGTTACTCGTATCCGGCGGGGCCCTACGAGCAGTACTTC. This encodes CASSYSYPAGPYEQYF.

The rearrangement uses TRBV5-1 and TRBJ2-2; 8 bases fit TRBD2. CDR1 is SGHRS and CDR2 is YFSETQ in the germline V gene. With 2 bases clipped from V and 7 bases from J, the junction kept 10 bases outside the gene matches. The CDR3 loop spans 16 amino acids. The DNA of the CDR3 is TGCGCCAGCAGCTTAACACCGGGACTAGTGGGCGGGGAGCTGTTTTTT. As protein: CASSLTPGLVGGELFF.

V gene TRBV7-8 combines with J gene TRBJ2-5; D perhaps matches TRBD2 (7 bases). Germline CDR1 and CDR2: SGHVS and FQNEAQ. Trimming left V 5 bases short and J 4 bases short, with 14 bases between. This CDR3 is 14 amino acids long. The CDR3 region is CASSPGRGIETQYF. CDR3 in DNA: TGTGCCAGCAGCCCTGGGAGGGGGATAGAGACCCAGTACTTC.

This clone was seen only a few times. This CDR3 reads CAINRDRDQPQHF. The CDR3 DNA follows: TGTGCCATTAACCGGGACAGGGATCAGCCCCAGCATTTT. The chain couples TRBV10-3 to TRBJ1-5; 9 positions match TRBD1. The junction had 5 bases not matched to a gene; V was cut back by 9 bases and J by 5 bases. The CDR3 consists of 13 residues. CDR1 is ENHRY, CDR2 SYGVKD, per germline.